The sequence of this T cell receptor beta chain was determined in a study of beta chain features in type 1 diabetes. Study context: Age, gender and cell yields were similar between patients and healthy donors. General study findings and limits: Within each of all four CD4+ subsets, Type 1 diabetes patients had TCRB CDR3s that were moderately but significantly shorter.

What was sequenced were expressed TCRB transcripts, since all of the isolated RNA had been reverse transcribed. Profiling relied on immunoSEQ multiplex PCR, and the TCRdb table lists in-frame clones only, not all of them. The table includes about 340,000 clones, about 13% detected once. Using CD45RO/CCR7/CD25/CD127/CD95/CD27, CD4+ naive, central memory, regulatory and stem cell-like memory cells were sorted. Over 95% purity was reached by all sorted populations. This clone was seen a few times. Its antigen is still unknown. Specimen: naive CD4+ T cells from blood. The receptor was derived from a woman between 18 and 29 years old with type 1 diabetes.

This CDR3 is CASSLSGYGYTF. The CDR3 DNA reads TGTGCCAGCAGCCTGAGTGGCTATGGCTACACCTTC. The chain couples TRBV11-2 to TRBJ1-2; the D is unclear. The CDR3 spans 12 residues. Trimming left V 5 bases short and J 4 bases short, with 8 bases between. Germline assignment: CDR1 SGHAT and CDR2 FQNNGV.